This T cell receptor beta chain was found in a study of HIV-infected patients and healthy controls. Via MiXCR, TCRdb re-called the 5' RACE reads, giving one row per CDR3 protein. The repertoire consists of 50,000 to 80,000 distinct CDR3 sequences, with roughly 21% occurring once and the leading ten covering over 1.1%. Germline V gives CDR1 DFQATT, CDR2 SNEGSKA (reference sequence). The CDR3 is 11 residues long. The V end lost 8 bases, the J end lost 2 bases, and 10 bases lay between the germline ends. This clonotype was detected ten times or more. The sequencing sample was made of CD4+ T cells from blood. This TCR was sampled from a human donor in good health. The J gene is TRBJ2-7, the V gene TRBV20-1; D is possibly TRBD1 (5 bases). CDR3 nucleotide sequence: TGCAGTAGAAAGGACACCTACGAGCAGTACTTC. Protein: CSRKDTYEQYF.